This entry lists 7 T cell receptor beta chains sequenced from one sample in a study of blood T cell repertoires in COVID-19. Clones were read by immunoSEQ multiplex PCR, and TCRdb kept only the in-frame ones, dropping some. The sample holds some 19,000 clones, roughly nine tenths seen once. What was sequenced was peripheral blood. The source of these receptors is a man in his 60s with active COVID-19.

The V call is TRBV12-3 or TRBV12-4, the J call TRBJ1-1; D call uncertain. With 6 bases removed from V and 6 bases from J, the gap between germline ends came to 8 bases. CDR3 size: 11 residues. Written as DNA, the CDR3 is TGTGCCAGCAGCCCCGGGGCTGAAGCTTTCTTT. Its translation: CASSPGAEAFF.

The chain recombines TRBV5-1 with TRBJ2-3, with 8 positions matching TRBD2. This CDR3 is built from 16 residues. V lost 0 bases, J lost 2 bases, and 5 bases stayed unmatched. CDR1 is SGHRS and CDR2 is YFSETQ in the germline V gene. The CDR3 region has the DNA TGCGCCAGCAGCTTGGGACTAGCGCCATCCACAGATACGCAGTATTTT. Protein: CASSLGLAPSTDTQYF. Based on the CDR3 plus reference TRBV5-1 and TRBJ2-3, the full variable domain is KAGVTQTPRYLIKTRGQQVTLSCSPISGHRSVSWYQQTPGQGLQFLFEYFSETQRNKGNFPGRFSGRQFSNSRSEMNVSTLELGDSALYLCASSLGLAPSTDTQYFGPGTRLTVL.

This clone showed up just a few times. CDR3 in DNA: TGCGCCAGCAGCTATGGAGGGGGACAGGGGCCCTCTGGAAACACCATATATTTT. It is translated as CASSYGGGQGPSGNTIYF. J is TRBJ1-3 and V is TRBV5-1; 10 bases agree with TRBD1. This CDR3 is built from 18 residues. Germline CDR1 SGHRS, CDR2 YFSETQ. The ends lost 3 bases at V and 0 bases at J; junction bases unmatched: 9.

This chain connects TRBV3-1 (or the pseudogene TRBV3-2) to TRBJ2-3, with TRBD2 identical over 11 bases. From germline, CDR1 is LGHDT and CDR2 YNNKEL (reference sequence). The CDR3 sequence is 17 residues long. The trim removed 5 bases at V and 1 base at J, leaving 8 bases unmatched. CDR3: CASSSSGGATRTDTQYF. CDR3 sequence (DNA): TGTGCCAGCAGCAGTAGCGGGGGGGCTACCCGCACAGATACGCAGTATTTT.

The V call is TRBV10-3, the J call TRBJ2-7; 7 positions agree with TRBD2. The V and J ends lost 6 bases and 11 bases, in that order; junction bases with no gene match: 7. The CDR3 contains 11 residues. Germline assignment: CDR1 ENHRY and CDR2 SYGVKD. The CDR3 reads CAISTGRGEYF. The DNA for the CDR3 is TGTGCCATCAGCACTGGCCGGGGGGAGTACTTC.

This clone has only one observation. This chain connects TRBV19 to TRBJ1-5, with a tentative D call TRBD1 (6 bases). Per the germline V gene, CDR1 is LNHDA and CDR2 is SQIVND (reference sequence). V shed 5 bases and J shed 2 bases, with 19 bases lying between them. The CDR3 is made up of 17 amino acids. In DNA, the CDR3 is TGTGCCAGTAGTTTCGCAGGGGAGACGTTGGGCAATCAGCCCCAGCATTTT. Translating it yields CASSFAGETLGNQPQHF.

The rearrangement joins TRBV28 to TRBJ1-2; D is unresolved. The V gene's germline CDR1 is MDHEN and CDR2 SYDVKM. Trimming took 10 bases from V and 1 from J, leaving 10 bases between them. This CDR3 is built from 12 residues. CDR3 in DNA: TGTGCCACTCCCGGGAATAACTATGGCTACACCTTC. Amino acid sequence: CATPGNNYGYTF.